This T cell receptor (beta chain) is drawn from a study of T cells in tuberculosis. Adolescents were screened for latent TB by skin test and IGRA. Each clinical donor contributed on average approximately 99,000 T cells from unsorted cryopreserved PBMC. The CDR3 extends over 16 amino acids. V dropped 5 bases and J dropped 6; count of bases not matched to a gene: 9. Germline-derived CDR1 and CDR2 are LGHNA and YSLEER. The assay was immunoSEQ multiplex PCR, and TCRdb's table has in-frame clones only and misses some. This table has roughly 41,000 clones, 90% to 95% appearing once. Sequenced sample: PBMCs. The TCR comes from a donor aged 10-29 years with latent tuberculosis or without tuberculosis infection. Some clones in this sample may be carry-over from other donors' samples. The chain links TRBV4-3 to TRBJ2-1; TRBD1 matches 11 bases. The CDR3 protein is CASSRGSGTGGNEQFF. CDR3 nucleotides: TGCGCCAGCAGCAGGGGATCCGGGACAGGGGGCAATGAGCAGTTCTTC.